These T cell receptor beta chains were read from a single sample in a study of blood T cells in healthy people across ages. From the 5' RACE reads, TCRdb called clonotypes with MiXCR, one entry per CDR3 protein. The sample shows hundreds of thousands of distinct CDR3 sequences, over 40% of them seen only once. Material: blood. These receptors all come from a man of 80 years or more in good health. Both conserved end residues are part of each CDR3. Only some rows state a clone size, as once, few, many or a class for expanded clones.

TRBV4-2	TRBJ1-2	NA	CASSLEKGEYGYTF
TRBV7-2	TRBJ2-7	NA	CASSSQTGNSLSYEQYF
TRBV20-1	TRBJ2-2	NA	CSASGSGGSNTGELFF
TRBV20-1	TRBJ1-5	few	CSARDTGSGQPQHF
TRBV6-2/TRBV6-3	TRBJ2-7	many	CASRGQSSYEQYF
TRBV6-4	TRBJ2-1	NA	CASSTEGGSEQFF
TRBV20-1	TRBJ2-7	NA	CSASHSLGYSYEQYF
TRBV6-5	TRBJ2-3	NA	CASSVRWPTLGTDTQYF
TRBV5-4	TRBJ1-2	many	CASSRTEAIYGYTF
TRBV7-2	TRBJ1-2	NA	CASSLIGGNYGYTF
TRBV20-1	TRBJ1-1	NA	CSARDPNRGPNTEAFF
TRBV20-1	TRBJ2-3	few	CSARDQLAEGYF
TRBV29-1	TRBJ2-3	NA	CSVRAGDSTDTQYF
TRBV20-1	TRBJ1-5	once	CSASRDSNSNQPQHF
TRBV5-1	TRBJ1-1	NA	CASSLGVTAQAEAFF
TRBV20-1	TRBJ1-2	NA	CSAIGGGELSGYTF
TRBV7-2	TRBJ2-3	NA	CASGLSRAGGSDTQYF
TRBV14	TRBJ2-1	many	CASSQDLIVSSYNEQFF
TRBV20-1	TRBJ1-6	NA	CSATKDGTVNSPLHF
TRBV27	TRBJ1-1	NA	CASSKNLWEGTEAFF
TRBV20-1	NA	NA	CSARDRGLETQYF
TRBV12-5	TRBJ2-1	NA	CASGLGTSGYNEQFF
TRBV4-1	NA	NA	CASSQEWVRESSYNEQYF
TRBV29-1	TRBJ1-1	NA	CSVDQGSGTEAFF
TRBV15	TRBJ2-5	many	CATSRGQSQETQYF
TRBV20-1	TRBJ2-1	NA	CSARDLRGGRNEQFF
TRBV20-1	TRBJ2-2	NA	CSATGTGNTGELFF
TRBV2	TRBJ2-3	few	CASRTDRGRDTQYF